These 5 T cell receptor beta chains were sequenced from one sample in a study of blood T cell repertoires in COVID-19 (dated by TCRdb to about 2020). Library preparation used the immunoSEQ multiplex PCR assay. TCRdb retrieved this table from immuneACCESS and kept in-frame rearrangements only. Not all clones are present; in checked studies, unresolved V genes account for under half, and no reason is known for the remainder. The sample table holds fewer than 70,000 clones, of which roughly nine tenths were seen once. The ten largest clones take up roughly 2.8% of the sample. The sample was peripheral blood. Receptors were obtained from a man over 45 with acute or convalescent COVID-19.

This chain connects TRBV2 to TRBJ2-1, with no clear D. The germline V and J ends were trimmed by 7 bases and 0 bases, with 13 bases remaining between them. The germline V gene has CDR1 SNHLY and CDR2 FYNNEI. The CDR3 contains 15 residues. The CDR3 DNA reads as TGTGCCAGCACCGAAACAAGGAGCTCCTACAATGAGCAGTTCTTC. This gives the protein CASTETRSSYNEQFF.

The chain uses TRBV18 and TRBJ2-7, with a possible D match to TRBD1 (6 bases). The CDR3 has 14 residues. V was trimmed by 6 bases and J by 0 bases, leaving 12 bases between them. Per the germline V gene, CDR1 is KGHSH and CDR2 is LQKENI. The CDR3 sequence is CASSPRTDSYEQYF. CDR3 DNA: TGTGCCAGCTCGCCCAGGACAGACTCCTACGAGCAGTACTTC.

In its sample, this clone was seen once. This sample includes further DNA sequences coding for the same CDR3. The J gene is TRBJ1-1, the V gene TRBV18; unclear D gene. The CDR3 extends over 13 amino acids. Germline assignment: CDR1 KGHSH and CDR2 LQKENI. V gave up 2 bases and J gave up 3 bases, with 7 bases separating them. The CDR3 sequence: CASSPIGDTEAFF. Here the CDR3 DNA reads TGTGCCAGCTCACCAATCGGTGACACTGAAGCTTTCTTT.

CDR3 residues: CASSLDGGRRLGIRNEQFF. CDR3 bases: TGTGCCAGCAGCTTAGATGGTGGGCGGCGACTAGGGATTAGGAATGAGCAGTTCTTC. The chain links TRBV7-2 to TRBJ2-1; TRBD2 is a possible D gene (6 bases). The CDR3 is made up of 19 amino acids. V dropped 1 base and J dropped 7 bases, with 26 bases sitting between them. The germline gives CDR1 SGHTA, CDR2 FQGNSA.

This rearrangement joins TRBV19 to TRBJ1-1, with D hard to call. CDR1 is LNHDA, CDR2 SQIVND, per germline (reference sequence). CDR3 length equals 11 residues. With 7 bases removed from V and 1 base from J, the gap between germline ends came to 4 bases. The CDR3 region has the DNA TGTGCCAGTACAGGGAACACTGAAGCTTTCTTT. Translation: CASTGNTEAFF. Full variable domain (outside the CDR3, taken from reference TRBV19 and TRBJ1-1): DGGITQSPKYLFRKEGQNVTLSCEQNLNHDAMYWYRQDPGQGLRLIYYSQIVNDFQKGDIAEGYSVSREKKESFPLTVTSAQKNPTAFYLCASTGNTEAFFGQGTRLTVV.